The TCR beta chain described here comes from a study of shared clonotypes between healthy human individuals. Across the whole study: CD4 naive and memory got three plates each, CD8 naive two, CD8 memory one. Study conclusions and caveats: Though the depth was large, rarefaction showed that sorted-subset sequencing was incomplete. Between a handful of donors, naive CD4 clonotypes were shared at a level of approximately 5%.

Concerning this clone itself: As yet, its antigen is unknown.

Germline V gives CDR1 LNHDA, CDR2 SQIVND (reference sequence). CDR3 length: 13 amino acids. V dropped 3 bases and J dropped 4 bases, with 7 bases sitting between them. Terminally differentiated effector memory CD45RA+ cells were excluded by CCR7 positive selection of CD45RO-negative cells. HIV-negative, healthy adults without recent acute infections or vaccinations were the donors. Sequenced by immunoSEQ multiplex PCR; TCRdb stores in-frame clones only, minus some. The sample includes around 2,000,000 clones, approximately 94% of them seen just once. The chain recombines TRBV19 with TRBJ1-5; D is undetermined. The clonotype originates from a man younger than 35 in good health. The sample taken for sequencing was naive CD8+ T cells sorted from blood. The CDR3 DNA is TGTGCCAGTAGTATCGCGGAGAATCAGCCCCAGCATTTT. Translation: CASSIAENQPQHF.